The 28 T cell receptor beta chains reported below all come from one sample, sequenced in a study of yellow fever vaccine responses in identical twins. TCRdb reanalysed the RT-PCR reads using MiXCR and keeps one entry per CDR3 protein. The sample carries about 19,000 distinct CDR3 sequences, around 67% recorded once. The sample in question was T cells from blood (PBMCs), unsorted or a sorted subset (not recorded which), obtained before or after yellow fever vaccination (not recorded which). All receptors derive from a woman younger than 30 who received the yellow fever vaccine.

The chain recombines TRBV7-8 with TRBJ2-5; D remains unclear. Germline values: CDR1 SGHVS, CDR2 FQNEAQ. The CDR3 spans 11 residues. The V gene lost 1 base and the J gene lost 7 bases, with 4 bases spanning the gap. The CDR3 coding sequence is TGTGCCAGCAGCTTAGGGGGGACCCAGTACTTC. Its protein product is CASSLGGTQYF.

The chain has TRBV10-3 and TRBJ1-2; a possible D gene is TRBD1 (6 bases). Deletions cut 11 bases from V and 4 bases from J, with 20 bases between. The CDR3 has 14 amino acids. Germline assignment: CDR1 ENHRY and CDR2 SYGVKD. In DNA form, the CDR3 reads TGTGCCGGACGTGAGGCAGGGGCGGGCTATGGCTACACCTTC. Amino acids: CAGREAGAGYGYTF.

Only one count was recorded for this clonotype. The V gene is TRBV7-8, the J gene TRBJ2-7; no clear D gene. Trimming cost V 5 bases and J 2 bases, with 10 bases left between them. Germline CDR1 and CDR2: SGHVS and FQNEAQ. The CDR3 covers 13 residues. The CDR3 spells CASSPGHPYEQYF. CDR3 nucleotides: TGTGCCAGCAGCCCCGGGCACCCCTACGAGCAGTACTTC.

The chain couples TRBV5-6 to TRBJ2-2; D remains ambiguous. Germline lookup yields CDR1 SGHDT and CDR2 YYEEEE. The CDR3 is 15 residues long. Trimming pared 4 bases from V and 6 bases from J, leaving 16 bases between. The CDR3 here is CASSLGGHGSGELFF. DNA for the CDR3: TGTGCCAGCAGCCTCGGCGGCCACGGGTCCGGGGAGCTGTTTTTT.

V gene TRBV29-1 combines with J gene TRBJ1-1; D unclear. The CDR3 is made up of 12 amino acids. V lost 5 bases and J 5 bases, leaving 12 bases between the germline ends. Germline V gene sequence: CDR1 SQVTM, CDR2 ANQGSEA. Written as DNA, the CDR3 is TGCAGCGTTTTTGGGGTTGAGACTGAAGCTTTCTTT. Protein sequence: CSVFGVETEAFF. The whole variable domain, remainder taken from reference TRBV29-1 and TRBJ1-1, is SAVISQKPSRDICQRGTSLTIQCQVDSQVTMMFWYRQQPGQSLTLIATANQGSEATYESGFVIDKFPISRPNLTFSTLTVSNMSPEDSSIYLCSVFGVETEAFFGQGTRLTVV.

The chain carries TRBV2 and TRBJ2-7; D perhaps matches TRBD2 (5 bases). Per the germline V gene, CDR1 is SNHLY and CDR2 is FYNNEI. Deletions cut 8 bases from V and 5 bases from J, with 7 bases between. There are 10 residues in the CDR3. The CDR3 sequence: CASGSDEQYF. Written as DNA, the CDR3 is TGTGCCAGCGGGAGCGACGAGCAGTACTTC.

This sequence joins TRBV29-1 and TRBJ1-1; unclear D gene. V was clipped by 4 bases and J by 4 bases, with 10 bases between them. Germline V gene sequence: CDR1 SQVTM, CDR2 ANQGSEA. The length of the CDR3 is 12 residues. The CDR3 bases are TGCAGCGTTGGAGGTTTTGGCACTGAAGCTTTCTTT. As protein: CSVGGFGTEAFF. Based on the CDR3 plus reference TRBV29-1 and TRBJ1-1, the full variable domain is SAVISQKPSRDICQRGTSLTIQCQVDSQVTMMFWYRQQPGQSLTLIATANQGSEATYESGFVIDKFPISRPNLTFSTLTVSNMSPEDSSIYLCSVGGFGTEAFFGQGTRLTVV.

The CDR3: CASSQSAGNTEAFF. CDR3 in DNA: TGCGCCAGCAGTCAATCGGCAGGGAACACTGAAGCTTTCTTT. The chain employs TRBV23-1 and TRBJ1-1, with D hard to call. TRBV23-1 is classed as an ORF, of uncertain function. V lost 0 bases and J 1 base, leaving 6 bases between the germline ends. CDR3 length: 14 residues.

J is TRBJ1-4 and V is TRBV20-1; D gene ambiguous. The V gene's germline CDR1 is DFQATT and CDR2 SNEGSKA (reference sequence). V lost 4 bases to trimming and J lost 7 bases, with 10 bases between them. This CDR3 comprises 12 residues. This chain's CDR3 is CSANPRGEKLFF. CDR3 sequence (DNA): TGCAGTGCTAACCCCCGGGGTGAAAAACTGTTTTTT.

The chain combines TRBV5-1 with TRBJ2-4; D unclear. Germline CDR1 SGHRS, CDR2 YFSETQ. This CDR3 contains 14 residues. V was cut by 1 base and J by 2 bases, with 7 bases left in between. The CDR3 loop is CASSLWGTKNIQYF. For the CDR3, the DNA is TGCGCCAGCAGCTTGTGGGGAACCAAAAACATTCAGTACTTC.

This chain connects TRBV28 to TRBJ2-3; 9 positions agree with TRBD1. The CDR3 extends over 15 amino acids. Trimming removed 6 bases from V and 1 base from J; junction bases left unmatched: 5. Germline lookup yields CDR1 MDHEN and CDR2 SYDVKM. The chain's CDR3 is CASRSQGAGTDTQYF. CDR3 bases: TGTGCCAGCAGATCACAGGGGGCTGGCACAGATACGCAGTATTTT.

The chain has TRBV29-1 and TRBJ2-7; D is unclear. V was clipped by 3 bases and J by 4 bases, with 13 bases between them. The germline V gene has CDR1 SQVTM and CDR2 ANQGSEA. The CDR3 length is 13 residues. CDR3 region: CSVDSGSAYEQYF. The CDR3 DNA follows: TGCAGCGTTGATAGTGGGTCCGCGTACGAGCAGTACTTC.

This clonotype was counted between two and nine times. The rearrangement uses TRBV18 and TRBJ2-3, with D unresolved. The V gene lost 2 bases and the J gene lost 6 bases, with 12 bases spanning the gap. CDR3 length equals 14 residues. Germline CDR1 and CDR2: KGHSH and LQKENI. The CDR3 nucleotides read TGTGCCAGCTCACCAGGTGAAGGCTCGGATACGCAGTATTTT. This sequence encodes CASSPGEGSDTQYF.

The chain combines TRBV4-2 with TRBJ2-1, with D uncertain. The CDR3 length is 16 residues. Germline CDR1 is LGHNA and CDR2 is YNFKEQ. V lost 0 bases and J 3 bases, leaving 12 bases between the germline ends. The CDR3 is CASSQDSASGYNEQFF. Written as DNA, the CDR3 is TGTGCCAGCAGCCAAGACTCGGCGTCAGGCTACAATGAGCAGTTCTTC.

V gene TRBV12-3 or TRBV12-4 combines with J gene TRBJ2-1, with D uncertain. This CDR3 comprises 12 residues. The V end was cut by 0 bases, the J end by 12 bases, with 9 bases between. The CDR3: CASSLAPRGQFF. The CDR3 DNA reads as TGTGCCAGCAGTTTAGCGCCTAGAGGGCAGTTCTTC.

The gene calls are TRBV11-2 and TRBJ2-1, with 9 bases identical to TRBD2. V lost 0 bases, J lost 4 bases, and 13 bases stayed unmatched. CDR3 length: 19 amino acids. Germline assignment: CDR1 SGHAT and CDR2 FQNNGV. CDR3 DNA sequence: TGTGCCAGCAGCTTAGAGCCTAGCGGGGACGTTATGGCTTACAATGAGCAGTTCTTC. Translation gives CASSLEPSGDVMAYNEQFF.

The chain recombines TRBV18 with TRBJ1-1, with 7 bases aligning to TRBD1. V was clipped by 4 bases and J by 4 bases; unmatched bases: 3. Germline V gives CDR1 KGHSH, CDR2 LQKENI. The CDR3 length is 13 residues. CDR3 sequence (DNA): TGTGCCAGCTCACGGGACAGCGGCACTGAAGCTTTCTTT. This gives the protein CASSRDSGTEAFF.

J is TRBJ1-4 and V is TRBV6-1; weak D call: TRBD1 (6 bases). From germline, CDR1 is MNHNS and CDR2 SASEGT. The germline V and J ends were trimmed by 7 bases and 4 bases, with 13 bases remaining between them. There are 14 residues in the CDR3. The CDR3, as DNA: TGTGCCAGCAAGGTGGGACAAGTTAATGAAAAACTGTTTTTT. Its translation is CASKVGQVNEKLFF.

This clonotype showed up just a few times. This sequence joins TRBV18 and TRBJ1-1; D is perhaps TRBD1 (5 bases). The germline V gene encodes CDR1 KGHSH and CDR2 LQKENI. This CDR3 has 16 residues. The ends were cut back, 5 bases at V and 1 base at J, with 17 bases in the middle. CDR3 bases: TGTGCCAGCTCAGTCGCCAGGGTGGATACGAACACTGAAGCTTTCTTT. It encodes CASSVARVDTNTEAFF.

The rearrangement links TRBV2 to TRBJ2-7; D may be TRBD1 (5 bases). V was shortened by 7 bases and J by 1 base, with 14 bases between the two germline ends. The CDR3 runs to 14 residues. Germline lookup yields CDR1 SNHLY and CDR2 FYNNEI. CDR3 nucleotides: TGTGCCAGCATTTTTATGAGGACATCCTACGAGCAGTACGTC. It translates to CASIFMRTSYEQYV.

This clonotype was counted a few times. The genes are TRBV12-3 or TRBV12-4 and TRBJ2-7; D is ambiguous. CDR3 length: 12 amino acids. Trimming took off 3 bases at V and 3 bases at J, with 6 bases between the two ends. In DNA form, the CDR3 reads TGTGCCAGCAGTTTTAGGGACTACGAGCAGTACTTC. It yields the protein CASSFRDYEQYF.

V usage is TRBV13 and J usage is TRBJ2-7; 9 bases align to TRBD1. V lost 5 bases and J lost 6; bases outside the gene matches: 5. Germline CDR1 PRHDT, CDR2 FYEKMQ (reference sequence). The CDR3 has 13 amino acids. The CDR3 protein is CASSTGTGSEQYF. The DNA for the CDR3 is TGTGCCAGCAGCACCGGGACAGGGAGCGAGCAGTACTTC.

This clonotype was counted between two and nine times. This chain joins TRBV4-1 and TRBJ2-5; D is ambiguous. The length of the CDR3 is 16 residues. Trimming cost V 0 bases and J 4 bases, with 15 bases left between them. CDR1 and CDR2 from the germline V gene are MGHRA and YSYEKL. The CDR3 here is CASSQDRRNGGETQYF. The CDR3 DNA sequence: TGCGCCAGCAGCCAAGATCGAAGGAACGGCGGAGAGACCCAGTACTTC.

The CDR3 bases are TGTGCCAGCACGGGGGGCTACGAGCAGTACGTC. As protein: CASTGGYEQYV. The V gene is TRBV11-1, the J gene TRBJ2-7; 7 positions match TRBD2. V lost 7 bases to trimming and J lost 3 bases; unmatched junction nucleotides: 0. Germline values: CDR1 SGHAT, CDR2 FQDESV (reference sequence). CDR3 length equals 11 residues.

This clonotype was observed a handful of times. The rearrangement links TRBV5-1 to TRBJ2-5; D uncertain. Germline V gives CDR1 SGHRS, CDR2 YFSETQ. This CDR3 has 16 amino acids. V lost 4 bases to trimming and J lost 1 base, with 17 bases between them. The chain's CDR3 is CASSPGLGLVQETQYF. CDR3 coding DNA: TGCGCCAGCAGCCCAGGTTTGGGGTTGGTCCAAGAGACCCAGTACTTC.

As to this clonotype: The junction shows a germline mismatch at one end, possibly a read error. The chain carries TRBV27 and TRBJ2-7; no clear D. The CDR3 totals 13 residues. The V gene's germline CDR1 is MNHEY and CDR2 SMNVEV (reference sequence). CDR3 nucleotides: TGTGCCAGCAGTCCGAGGACCGAGTACGTGCAGTACTTC. It is translated as CASSPRTEYVQYF.

This chain joins TRBV7-9 and TRBJ1-4; D not resolved. The CDR3 has 13 residues. Per the germline V gene, CDR1 is SEHNR and CDR2 is FQNEAQ (reference sequence). The V gene lost 8 bases and the J gene lost 3 bases, with 10 bases spanning the gap. The CDR3 sequence is CASGEVPNEKLFF. CDR3 in DNA: TGTGCCAGCGGGGAGGTACCTAATGAAAAACTGTTTTTT.

This clonotype was seen only once. This chain connects TRBV7-8 to TRBJ2-7, with TRBD1 identical over 11 bases. Germline V gene sequence: CDR1 SGHVS, CDR2 FQNEAQ. The CDR3 is made up of 13 amino acids. Trimming took 3 bases from V and 6 from J; bases not matched to a gene: 1. This CDR3 reads CASSLDRGPEQYF. CDR3 nucleotide sequence: TGTGCCAGCAGCTTGGACAGGGGGCCCGAGCAGTACTTC.